The 28 T cell receptor beta chains listed next were all sequenced from one sample in a study of shared clonotypes between healthy human individuals. The data were produced by immunoSEQ multiplex PCR, yet TCRdb's version contains in-frame clones alone and is incomplete. The sample contains about 500,000 clones, more than 70% of which appear only once. Sequenced input: PBMCs. The receptor source for this set is a woman aged 40 to 49 in good health. Some clones in this sample may be carry-over from other donors' samples.

A remark on this clone: Compared with germline, one end of the junction differs, possibly owing to a read error. The rearrangement uses TRBV5-1 and TRBJ1-4, with a weak D call TRBD1 (6 bases). This CDR3 is built from 17 residues. Germline loops: CDR1 SGHRS, CDR2 YFSETQ. Written as DNA, the CDR3 is TGCGCCAGCAGCTTGGGGGGGACAACCGGGACTAGTGAAAAACTGTTTTTT. Amino acids: CASSLGGTTGTSEKLFF.

J is TRBJ2-5 and V is TRBV28, with D unclear. The CDR3 is 13 residues long. V was pared by 0 bases and J by 4 bases, with 6 bases between. Looked up from germline, CDR1 is MDHEN and CDR2 is SYDVKM. The CDR3 nucleotides read TGTGCCAGCAGTTTATGGGTAGCAGAGACCCAGTACTTC. This codes for CASSLWVAETQYF.

The chain couples TRBV18 to TRBJ2-2; no reliable D call. Germline V lookup: CDR1 KGHSH, CDR2 LQKENI. V shed 6 bases and J shed 6 bases, with 17 bases lying between them. The CDR3 has 15 residues. The DNA for the CDR3 is TGTGCCAGCTCCCCGTGGACGGCATCACCCGGGGAGCTGTTTTTT. This codes for CASSPWTASPGELFF.

The rearrangement joins TRBV10-3 to TRBJ1-2; D not certain. Trimming pared 0 bases from V and 1 base from J, leaving 6 bases between. Germline V gene data show CDR1 as ENHRY and CDR2 as SYGVKD. This CDR3 has 14 residues. The CDR3 sequence: CAISESTGNYGYTF. For the CDR3, the DNA is TGTGCCATCAGTGAGTCGACGGGTAACTATGGCTACACCTTC.

V usage is TRBV28 and J usage is TRBJ2-7; D gene uncertain. CDR1 is MDHEN, CDR2 SYDVKM, per germline. The CDR3 runs 14 residues. With 7 bases removed from V and 3 bases from J, the gap between germline ends came to 16 bases. As DNA, the CDR3 is TGTGCCAGCACCCCCGGCCAAAGAAACTACGAGCAGTACTTC. Amino acids: CASTPGQRNYEQYF.

The V and J genes are TRBV10-3 and TRBJ2-7; 7 bases match TRBD1. V trimming: 10 bases; J trimming: 2 bases; junction bases outside the gene matches: 8. Germline V gene sequence: CDR1 ENHRY, CDR2 SYGVKD. CDR3 length: 13 residues. CDR3 protein: CATQGVIPYEQYF. In DNA, the CDR3 is TGTGCCACCCAGGGGGTAATCCCCTACGAGCAGTACTTC.

The table lists this clone with a few counts. V and J are TRBV7-9 and TRBJ1-5; D is ambiguous. V dropped 8 bases and J dropped 3 bases, with 8 bases sitting between them. CDR1 and CDR2 from the germline V gene are SEHNR and FQNEAQ (reference sequence). The CDR3 totals 12 residues. DNA for the CDR3: TGTGCCAGCGGTCAGGACAATCAGCCCCAGCATTTT. This encodes CASGQDNQPQHF.

The rearrangement links TRBV7-6 to TRBJ2-5; 8 nucleotides agree with TRBD2. The CDR3 covers 14 residues. V lost 4 bases and J lost 3; bases outside the gene matches: 4. The V gene's germline CDR1 is SGHVS and CDR2 FNYEAQ. CDR3 amino acids: CASSWGLVEETQYF. The CDR3 DNA sequence: TGTGCCAGCAGCTGGGGACTAGTCGAAGAGACCCAGTACTTC.

The CDR3 sequence is CASSLTAGKETQYF. The DNA of the CDR3 is TGTGCCAGCAGCTTAACAGCAGGGAAAGAGACCCAGTACTTC. V and J are TRBV9 and TRBJ2-5, with D possibly TRBD1 on 5 matching bases. The germline V and J ends were trimmed by 4 bases and 3 bases, with 13 bases remaining between them. CDR3 size: 14 residues. Per germline, CDR1 SGDLS and CDR2 YYNGEE.

The rearrangement joins TRBV11-2 to TRBJ1-2; 9 bases map to TRBD1. J gave up 4 bases and V 5 bases, and 5 bases lay outside the gene matches. CDR3 length: 14 residues. Germline V gene data show CDR1 as SGHAT and CDR2 as FQNNGV. DNA of the CDR3: TGTGCCAGCAGCAGACAGGGGGAGGGCTATGGCTACACCTTC. Amino acid sequence: CASSRQGEGYGYTF.

The V and J genes are TRBV5-1 and TRBJ1-2; D might be TRBD1 (5 bases). This CDR3 comprises 18 residues. CDR1 is SGHRS, CDR2 YFSETQ, per germline. V was pared by 4 bases and J by 0 bases, with 22 bases between. The CDR3 bases are TGCGCCAGCAGCCTCCGGGGCAGGACGGTGGTTGCTAACTATGGCTACACCTTC. Translating gives CASSLRGRTVVANYGYTF.

Points on this clone: A far bigger clonotype differs at one base, so this is likely a read error. The chain joins TRBV30 to TRBJ1-1, with TRBD1 as a possible D gene (6 bases). Germline V gives CDR1 GTSNPN, CDR2 SVGIG (reference sequence). CDR3 length: 15 residues. The CDR3 DNA is TGTGCCTGGAGTGTAGGTAGAGCCGGGGACACTGGAGCTTTCTTT. Translating gives CAWSVGRAGDTGAFF.

This clone has ten or more counts. The chain combines TRBV11-3 with TRBJ2-1; D is uncertain. The CDR3 has 13 residues. CDR1 is SGHNT and CDR2 is YENEEA in the germline V gene. V lost 4 bases to trimming and J lost 12 bases, with 16 bases between them. CDR3 DNA sequence: TGTGCCAGCAGCTCCCGTGGGCTTGTCGGGCAGTTCTTC. This translates into CASSSRGLVGQFF.

Details on this clone: A far larger clone is only one base removed, so a read error is likely. The chain is built from TRBV10-2 and TRBJ2-7, with D possibly being TRBD1 (6 bases). The CDR3 totals 12 residues. Germline loops: CDR1 WSHSY, CDR2 SAAADI. CDR3 protein: CASSETGNEQCF. As DNA, the CDR3 is TGCGCCAGCAGCGAAACAGGGAATGAGCAGTGCTTC.

The chain carries TRBV12-5 and TRBJ2-1; 8 positions match TRBD2. The CDR3 runs to 15 residues. CDR1 and CDR2 (germline): LGHNT, FRNRAP. J gave up 7 bases and V 6 bases, and 11 bases lay outside the gene matches. As DNA, the CDR3 is TGTGCTAGTGGGGAAGCGGGAGTGAGAGGGAATGAGCAGTTCTTC. Translation gives CASGEAGVRGNEQFF.

In its sample, this clone was seen many times. This chain uses TRBV18 with TRBJ2-3; D assignment may be TRBD1 or TRBD2 (5 bases each). Germline CDR1 and CDR2: KGHSH and LQKENI. CDR3 size: 14 residues. V was clipped by 6 bases and J by 5 bases, with 15 bases between them. DNA of the CDR3: TGTGCCAGCTCCTCCGGGACCGCGGGAGATACGCAGTATTTT. This codes for CASSSGTAGDTQYF.

This clone showed up just a few times. This chain joins TRBV7-9 and TRBJ1-2; 7 positions agree with TRBD1. Germline V lookup: CDR1 SEHNR, CDR2 FQNEAQ (reference sequence). The trim removed 5 bases at V and 6 bases at J, leaving 3 bases unmatched. The CDR3 loop spans 12 amino acids. The CDR3 region is CASSQDRDGYTF. The CDR3 coding sequence is TGTGCCAGCAGCCAAGACAGGGATGGCTACACCTTC.

The chain has TRBV6-6 and TRBJ1-5, with 7 bases lining up with TRBD1. In germline, CDR1 is MNHNY, CDR2 SVGAGI (reference sequence). The V segment lost 6 bases and the J segment 3 bases; nucleotides outside the gene matches: 11. This CDR3 has 16 amino acids. CDR3 amino acids: CASSRDRAADNQPQHF. CDR3 DNA: TGTGCCAGCAGCCGGGACAGAGCCGCCGACAATCAGCCCCAGCATTTT.

V usage is TRBV5-4 and J usage is TRBJ2-5; 9 nucleotides line up with TRBD2. This CDR3 has 15 amino acids. With V trimmed by 4 bases and J by 2 bases, 6 bases remained unmatched. Per the germline V gene, CDR1 is SGHNT and CDR2 is YYREEE (reference sequence). CDR3 amino acids: CASSPRRGGQETQYF. The CDR3 DNA is TGTGCCAGCAGCCCGAGGCGGGGGGGGCAAGAGACCCAGTACTTC. The full variable domain, completed using reference TRBV5-4 and TRBJ2-5, is ETGVTQSPTHLIKTRGQQVTLRCSSQSGHNTVSWYQQALGQGPQFIFQYYREEENGRGNFPPRFSGLQFPNYSSELNVNALELDDSALYLCASSPRRGGQETQYFGPGTRLLVL.

J is TRBJ2-7 and V is TRBV7-9; 7 nucleotides align to TRBD2. The CDR3 runs to 13 residues. Per the germline V gene, CDR1 is SEHNR and CDR2 is FQNEAQ (reference sequence). The ends lost 7 bases at V and 5 bases at J; junction bases unmatched: 8. CDR3 nucleotides: TGTGCCAGCAACCCGGGAGGAGGTAACGAGCAGTACTTC. It is translated as CASNPGGGNEQYF.

The J gene is TRBJ1-1, the V gene TRBV27; 7 nucleotides line up with TRBD1. Losses at the gene ends were 4 bases for V and 0 bases for J; bases not matched to a gene: 17. The germline CDR1 and CDR2 sequences are MNHEY and SMNVEV (reference sequence). The CDR3 consists of 19 residues. The CDR3 spells CASSSINPYRGRLNTEAFF. The CDR3 bases are TGTGCCAGCAGTTCGATTAATCCCTACAGGGGTCGTTTGAACACTGAAGCTTTCTTT.

This clone was detected once. A far larger clone is a single base away, which makes a read error likely. V usage is TRBV7-2 and J usage is TRBJ2-7, with 10 nucleotides matching TRBD1. The germline V gene has CDR1 SGHTA and CDR2 FQGNSA. This CDR3 comprises 14 residues. The DNA for the CDR3 is TGTGCCAGCAGCATTCTGACAGGGGGCTACGAGCAGTGCTTC. Translating it yields CASSILTGGYEQCF.

This clone appeared once. The chain recombines TRBV6-1 with TRBJ2-1; 9 nucleotides match TRBD2. The CDR3 contains 15 residues. In germline, CDR1 is MNHNS, CDR2 SASEGT. J gave up 8 bases and V 2 bases, and 7 bases lay outside the gene matches. Here the CDR3 DNA reads TGTGCCAGCAGTGAACTAGCGGGATTGGCCCATGAGCAGTTCTTC. Translating it yields CASSELAGLAHEQFF.

This clone came up many times. The rearrangement joins TRBV19 to TRBJ2-1; 8 bases agree with TRBD1. The J segment lost 14 bases and the V segment lost 3 bases, leaving 9 bases of the junction unmatched. The CDR3 totals 13 residues. Looked up from germline, CDR1 is LNHDA and CDR2 is SQIVND (reference sequence). CDR3 residues: CASSIEPDRGKFF. As DNA, the CDR3 is TGTGCCAGTAGTATCGAGCCCGACAGGGGAAAGTTCTTC.

A word on this clone: Since a much larger clone is just one base distant, this may be a read error. Other DNA sequences from this sample encode an identical CDR3 as well. The chain joins TRBV6-1 to TRBJ1-2, with D unresolved. V shed 6 bases and J shed 2 bases, with 10 bases lying between them. The CDR3 runs 13 residues. CDR1 is MNHNS and CDR2 is SASEGT in the germline V gene. CDR3 protein: CASRETANYGYTF. In nucleotides, the CDR3 is TGTGCCAGCAGGGAGACGGCAAACTATGGCTACACCTTC.

V and J are TRBV30 and TRBJ2-3; D unresolved. The CDR3 has 11 residues. Germline loops: CDR1 GTSNPN, CDR2 SVGIG (reference sequence). The V gene lost 0 bases and the J gene lost 5 bases, with 3 bases spanning the gap. The CDR3 protein is CAWSVVDTQYF. CDR3 in DNA: TGTGCCTGGAGTGTCGTAGATACGCAGTATTTT.

This chain links TRBV5-3 with TRBJ2-4; 8 bases are a match to TRBD1. TRBV5-3 carries the ORF label, with uncertain function. V lost 4 bases to trimming and J lost 8 bases; unmatched junction nucleotides: 14. The CDR3 is made up of 16 amino acids. CDR3 region: CARSRTDRVFIYIQYF. DNA for the CDR3: TGTGCCAGAAGCCGAACGGACAGGGTATTCATTTACATTCAGTACTTC.

The chain uses TRBV7-9 and TRBJ2-5; 14 bases align to TRBD2. CDR1 and CDR2 (germline): SEHNR, FQNEAQ (reference sequence). The CDR3 is made up of 15 amino acids. V lost 4 bases to trimming and J lost 5 bases; unmatched junction nucleotides: 3. The CDR3 coding sequence is TGTGCCAGCAGCTCCGGGACTAGCGGGAGCGAGACCCAGTACTTC. It specifies CASSSGTSGSETQYF.